This is a list of T cell receptor beta chains from one sample in a study of T cell responses to AZD1222 COVID-19 vaccine. Clones were read by immunoSEQ multiplex PCR, and TCRdb kept only the in-frame ones, dropping some. The top ten clones hold about 17% of a sample with some 120,000 clones, about nine tenths of them seen once. The material sequenced was peripheral blood, taken on day 0 of MenACWY control vaccination. These TCRs come from an adult in good health. Both conserved end residues are part of each CDR3. Fields, in order: clone size, D gene, J gene, V gene, CDR3 DNA, CDR3 protein. The D gene is left open where the match is weak. A clone size is listed for some rows: how often the clone was seen (once, few, many), or a class if it is expanded.

-,-,TRBJ2-5,TRBV29-1,TGCAGCGTTGAAGGGAAGGGGACCCAGTACTTC,CSVEGKGTQYF
-,-,TRBJ2-7,TRBV5-4,TGTGCCAGCAGCCAGGACCGTTACGAGCAGTACTTC,CASSQDRYEQYF
-,TRBD1,TRBJ1-2,TRBV3-1/TRBV3-2,TGTGCCAGCAGCCAAGGGACAGGGGCCAAGAATTATGGCTACACCTTC,CASSQGTGAKNYGYTF
-,-,TRBJ1-6,TRBV12-3/TRBV12-4,TGTGCCAGCAGTTTAGTTGAGGGAACACCCCTCCACTTT,CASSLVEGTPLHF
once,-,TRBJ2-1,TRBV18,TGTGCCAGCTCCCCGACAGGAAGCTCCTACAATGAGCAGTTCTTC,CASSPTGSSYNEQFF
-,-,TRBJ1-2,TRBV28,TGTGCCAGCAGGATTGGGCCTTACCCAGGCTACACCTTT,CASRIGPYPGYTF
-,-,TRBJ1-1,TRBV6-1,TGTGCCAGCAGCGAAGGGACTGAAGCTTTCTTT,CASSEGTEAFF
-,-,TRBJ2-5,TRBV3-1/TRBV3-2,TGTGCCAGCAGCCAAGGGCCCCTGCCCCAAGAGACCCAGTACTTC,CASSQGPLPQETQYF
-,-,TRBJ1-6,TRBV11-2,TGTGCCAGCAGCTCTAGTGGGGGGCAGAGGGGAAATTCACCCCTCCACTTT,CASSSSGGQRGNSPLHF
-,-,TRBJ2-7,TRBV11-2,TGTGCCAGCAGCTTAATTAGGGGTAGCGACGAGCAGTACTTC,CASSLIRGSDEQYF
-,-,TRBJ1-3,TRBV5-1,TGCGCCAGCAGCTTGGACGGGGGATCCTCTGGAAACACCATATATTTT,CASSLDGGSSGNTIYF
-,-,TRBJ2-6,TRBV9,TGTGCCAGCAGCGCCGGGACGGCGAGCTCTGGGGCCAACGTCCTGACTTTC,CASSAGTASSGANVLTF
once,-,TRBJ2-2,TRBV7-2,TGTGCCAGCAGCTTAGTCACAGGGGGGGCCGGGGAGCTGTTTTTT,CASSLVTGGAGELFF